Following are 3 T cell receptor beta chains from one sample sequenced in a study of T cell repertoires in cytomegalovirus infection. In TCRdb, the reads were re-called with MiXCR into one record per CDR3 protein. The repertoire holds about 260,000 distinct CDR3 sequences, with roughly 15% as singletons. Sequenced: PBMCs. The receptors stem from a human donor in good health (CMV status not recorded). Some clones in this sample may be carry-over from other donors' samples.

The V and J genes are TRBV29-1 and TRBJ2-1; TRBD2 might be the D (7 bases). V lost 6 bases and J 2 bases, leaving 11 bases between the germline ends. The CDR3 runs 13 residues. Germline assignment: CDR1 SQVTM and CDR2 ANQGSEA. CDR3 protein: CSVRGAAYNEQFF. The CDR3 bases are TGCAGCGTCCGGGGGGCGGCCTACAATGAGCAGTTCTTC.

This clonotype was found many times. The chain uses TRBV11-2 and TRBJ2-2; D is possibly TRBD1 or TRBD2 (6 bases each). V was trimmed by 2 bases and J by 1 base, leaving 11 bases between them. The CDR3 consists of 16 residues. Germline V gene sequence: CDR1 SGHAT, CDR2 FQNNGV. CDR3: CASSLTGARNTGELFF. CDR3 coding DNA: TGTGCCAGCAGCTTAACGGGGGCGAGGAACACCGGGGAGCTGTTTTTT. The complete variable domain, with remaining parts taken from reference TRBV11-2 and TRBJ2-2, reads EAGVAQSPRYKIIEKRQSVAFWCNPISGHATLYWYQQILGQGPKLLIQFQNNGVVDDSQLPKDRFSAERLKGVDSTLKIQPAKLEDSAVYLCASSLTGARNTGELFFGEGSRLTVL.

There are many counts of this clonotype. The chain has TRBV7-2 and TRBJ2-2; no definite D call. This CDR3 is built from 18 residues. The germline gives CDR1 SGHTA, CDR2 FQGNSA. Between the trimmed V and J ends, which lost 5 bases and 0 bases, there was a span of 19 bases. CDR3 amino acids: CASSLVPLGYANTGELFF. CDR3 DNA: TGTGCCAGCAGCCTTGTACCCCTTGGCTACGCGAACACCGGGGAGCTGTTTTTT.